Following are 28 T cell receptor beta chains from one sample sequenced in a study of T cell responses to AZD1222 COVID-19 vaccine. The protocol was immunoSEQ multiplex PCR, while the TCRdb copy is restricted to in-frame clones and leaves out a portion. The data contain 190,000 or so clones, roughly nine tenths of them singletons. Source: peripheral blood, taken 28 days after the second AZD1222 dose. These receptors originate from an adult who received the AZD1222 COVID-19 vaccine.

The chain joins TRBV7-2 to TRBJ1-3; possible D gene TRBD1, 5 bases. Trimming took 1 base from V and 10 from J, leaving 14 bases between them. There are 14 residues in the CDR3. Germline V gene sequence: CDR1 SGHTA, CDR2 FQGNSA. CDR3: CASSLGQLGGTIYF. The CDR3 DNA is TGTGCCAGCAGCTTAGGACAGTTGGGGGGTACCATATATTTT.

The chain has TRBV9 and TRBJ1-1; the D is unclear. The CDR3 covers 16 residues. CDR1 and CDR2 (germline): SGDLS, YYNGEE. V dropped 4 bases and J dropped 1 base, with 17 bases sitting between them. CDR3 amino acids: CASSPREEGRNTEAFF. CDR3 DNA sequence: TGTGCCAGCAGCCCGCGAGAAGAGGGCAGGAACACTGAAGCTTTCTTT.

V is TRBV28 and J is TRBJ2-5; TRBD2 might be the D (7 bases). The ends were cut back, 5 bases at V and 5 bases at J, with 15 bases in the middle. CDR1 is MDHEN and CDR2 is SYDVKM in the germline V gene. This CDR3 spans 14 amino acids. The CDR3 nucleotides read TGTGCCAGCAGTCTCTTGGGGGGGCGGGAGACCCAGTACTTC. Translating gives CASSLLGGRETQYF.

The genes are TRBV28 and TRBJ2-3, with D unresolved. This CDR3 contains 13 residues. V was trimmed by 7 bases and J by 3 bases, leaving 11 bases between them. Germline V lookup: CDR1 MDHEN, CDR2 SYDVKM. CDR3 protein: CASTSRRTDTQYF. As DNA, the CDR3 is TGTGCCAGCACTTCTCGTCGGACAGATACGCAGTATTTT.

The V and J genes are TRBV11-2 and TRBJ2-2; D possibly uses TRBD1 or TRBD2 (5 bases each). This CDR3 comprises 15 residues. V was cut by 1 base and J by 5 bases, with 11 bases left in between. The germline gives CDR1 SGHAT, CDR2 FQNNGV. The CDR3 protein is CASSLAGLRTGELFF. The CDR3 DNA is TGTGCCAGCAGCTTAGCGGGGCTTCGGACCGGGGAGCTGTTTTTT.

The J gene is TRBJ1-2, the V gene TRBV7-9; a weak D match, TRBD1 (6 bases). There are 14 residues in the CDR3. The germline V gene encodes CDR1 SEHNR and CDR2 FQNEAQ (reference sequence). Trimming left V 2 bases short and J 5 bases short, with 12 bases between. Here the CDR3 reads CASSLLGQLYGYTF. For the CDR3, the DNA is TGTGCCAGCAGCTTATTGGGACAACTTTATGGCTACACCTTC.

The chain carries TRBV9 and TRBJ1-3, with D tentatively TRBD1 (5 bases). The germline CDR1 and CDR2 sequences are SGDLS and YYNGEE. The germline V and J ends were trimmed by 4 bases and 5 bases, with 10 bases remaining between them. The CDR3 consists of 13 residues. CDR3 coding DNA: TGTGCCAGCAGCACATTGGACAGAAACACCATATATTTT. It specifies CASSTLDRNTIYF.

The chain uses TRBV19 and TRBJ2-1; 10 positions match TRBD2. Unmatched junction bases numbered 4, after V lost 3 bases and J lost 5 bases. There are 15 residues in the CDR3. Germline CDR1 is LNHDA and CDR2 is SQIVND (reference sequence). The CDR3 nucleotides read TGTGCCAGTAGTATTACAGCGGGAGGGCACAATGAGCAGTTCTTC. As protein: CASSITAGGHNEQFF.

The genes are TRBV7-2 and TRBJ2-7; TRBD1 matches 8 bases. The CDR3 has 16 residues. Germline values: CDR1 SGHTA, CDR2 FQGNSA. Trimming cost V 1 base and J 4 bases; bases outside gene matches: 9. The CDR3 region is CASSLGHDRGRYEQYF. The CDR3 coding sequence is TGTGCCAGCAGCTTAGGGCACGACAGGGGCCGATACGAGCAGTACTTC.

This chain uses TRBV5-1 with TRBJ1-5; 9 bases line up with TRBD1. The CDR3 contains 14 residues. Germline V gene sequence: CDR1 SGHRS, CDR2 YFSETQ. V trimming: 1 base; J trimming: 5 bases; junction bases outside the gene matches: 1. In nucleotides, the CDR3 is TGCGCCAGCAGCTTGACAGGGGGCGATCAGCCCCAGCATTTT. Amino acid sequence: CASSLTGGDQPQHF.

The chain employs TRBV24-1 and TRBJ1-5; 12 bases fit TRBD1. J lost 7 bases, V lost 3 bases, and 6 bases had no gene match. The germline CDR1 and CDR2 sequences are KGHDR and SFDVKD. This CDR3 region has 16 residues. The DNA of the CDR3 is TGTGCCACCAGTGATGGGGGACAGGGGGCGTACCAGCCCCAGCATTTT. This gives the protein CATSDGGQGAYQPQHF.

The V call is TRBV11-3, the J call TRBJ2-7; 10 bases agree with TRBD1. This CDR3 spans 14 amino acids. CDR1 SGHNT and CDR2 YENEEA come from the germline V gene. The ends lost 5 bases at V and 7 bases at J; junction bases unmatched: 8. The CDR3 coding sequence is TGTGCCAGCAGCGGCCGACAGGGGGCGGAAGAGCAGTACTTC. It specifies CASSGRQGAEEQYF.

The chain combines TRBV18 with TRBJ2-7; 10 bases fit TRBD2. With V trimmed by 0 bases and J by 3 bases, 2 bases remained unmatched. The CDR3 spans 15 residues. The germline V gene encodes CDR1 KGHSH and CDR2 LQKENI. In nucleotides, the CDR3 is TGTGCCAGCTCACCACCGGGACTAGCGAACTACGAGCAGTACTTC. Its translation is CASSPPGLANYEQYF.

The CDR3 region is CASSPGQAMNTEAFF. The CDR3 nucleotides read TGTGCCAGCAGTCCCGGACAGGCCATGAACACTGAAGCTTTCTTT. The chain is built from TRBV27 and TRBJ1-1; the match to TRBD1 covers 7 bases. With V trimmed by 5 bases and J by 0 bases, 6 bases remained unmatched. The germline V gene has CDR1 MNHEY and CDR2 SMNVEV (reference sequence). The CDR3 has 15 amino acids.

This clone was counted once. The chain joins TRBV7-9 to TRBJ2-7, with D possibly being TRBD1 (6 bases). The CDR3 has 11 residues. The ends were cut back, 3 bases at V and 7 bases at J, with 7 bases in the middle. Germline CDR1 reads SEHNR; CDR2 reads FQNEAQ (reference sequence). The CDR3 loop reads CASSFDREQYF. The CDR3 region has the DNA TGTGCCAGCAGCTTTGACAGGGAGCAGTACTTC. Based on the CDR3 plus reference TRBV7-9 and TRBJ2-7, the full variable domain is DTGVSQNPRHKITKRGQNVTFRCDPISEHNRLYWYRQTLGQGPEFLTYFQNEAQLEKSRLLSDRFSAERPKGSFSTLEIQRTEQGDSAMYLCASSFDREQYFGPGTRLTVT.

This chain uses TRBV19 with TRBJ1-3; TRBD1 agrees at 7 bases. In germline, CDR1 is LNHDA, CDR2 SQIVND (reference sequence). Trimming cost V 8 bases and J 5 bases; bases outside gene matches: 6. This CDR3 comprises 13 residues. The CDR3 DNA is TGTGCCAGTGCGGACAGGCCTCGAAACACCATATATTTT. This codes for CASADRPRNTIYF.

This chain links TRBV19 with TRBJ2-3; 10 bases align to TRBD2. The CDR3 runs to 15 residues. V shed 4 bases and J 2 bases; nucleotides not matched to a gene: 3. CDR1 is LNHDA and CDR2 is SQIVND in the germline V gene (reference sequence). The CDR3 DNA follows: TGTGCCAGTAGTACAGCGGGAGGGTACACAGATACGCAGTATTTT. It yields the protein CASSTAGGYTDTQYF.

The chain couples TRBV12-3 or TRBV12-4 to TRBJ2-5; D remains ambiguous. CDR3 length: 12 amino acids. Deletions cut 2 bases from V and 5 bases from J, with 6 bases between. CDR3 sequence (DNA): TGTGCCAGCAGTTTACGGCTTGAGACCCAGTACTTC. Residues: CASSLRLETQYF.

V gene TRBV5-1 combines with J gene TRBJ1-5, with 7 bases aligning to TRBD1. The CDR3 covers 15 residues. The germline CDR1 and CDR2 sequences are SGHRS and YFSETQ. V shed 0 bases and J 0 bases; nucleotides not matched to a gene: 0. CDR3 residues: CASSLGDSSNQPQHF. The CDR3 nucleotides are TGCGCCAGCAGCTTGGGGGACAGTAGCAATCAGCCCCAGCATTTT.

This clone was counted only a few times. The V gene is TRBV2, the J gene TRBJ1-5; no reliable D call. Germline V gene lookup returns CDR1 SNHLY and CDR2 FYNNEI. CDR3 length: 12 amino acids. V gave up 5 bases and J gave up 7 bases, with 9 bases separating them. DNA for the CDR3: TGTGCCAGCAGTCTCCTACAGCAGCCCCAGCATTTT. Translating it yields CASSLLQQPQHF.

The rearrangement joins TRBV19 to TRBJ1-3; D might be TRBD1 (5 bases). V lost 8 bases and J lost 4, with 18 bases in between. Germline V gene data show CDR1 as LNHDA and CDR2 as SQIVND (reference sequence). This CDR3 has 15 amino acids. DNA of the CDR3: TGTGCCAGTTCTACGGCCAGGGAGGCGGGAAACACCATATATTTT. Its translation is CASSTAREAGNTIYF.

CDR3 coding DNA: TGTGCCAGCGGGGACAGAGGGAAAAACACTGAAGCTTTCTTT. It is translated as CASGDRGKNTEAFF. J is TRBJ1-1 and V is TRBV2; 7 positions agree with TRBD1. The CDR3 length is 14 residues. V was clipped by 8 bases and J by 2 bases; unmatched bases: 8. CDR1 and CDR2 (germline): SNHLY, FYNNEI. Using reference TRBV2 and TRBJ1-1 for the parts outside the CDR3, the full variable domain is EPEVTQTPSHQVTQMGQEVILRCVPISNHLYFYWYRQILGQKVEFLVSFYNNEISEKSEIFDDQFSVERPDGSNFTLKIRSTKLEDSAMYFCASGDRGKNTEAFFGQGTRLTVV.

This sequence joins TRBV28 and TRBJ1-1, with 7 bases lining up with TRBD1. V trimming: 6 bases; J trimming: 0 bases; junction bases outside the gene matches: 4. Germline CDR1 and CDR2: MDHEN and SYDVKM. CDR3 size: 14 residues. The CDR3 spells CASRPTGMNTEAFF. In DNA, the CDR3 is TGTGCCAGCAGGCCGACAGGGATGAACACTGAAGCTTTCTTT. Based on the CDR3 plus reference TRBV28 and TRBJ1-1, the full variable domain is DVKVTQSSRYLVKRTGEKVFLECVQDMDHENMFWYRQDPGLGLRLIYFSYDVKMKEKGDIPEGYSVSREKKERFSLILESASTNQTSMYLCASRPTGMNTEAFFGQGTRLTVV.

The rearrangement links TRBV6-2 or TRBV6-3 to TRBJ2-1; possibly TRBD2 for D (5 bases). The CDR3 covers 14 residues. V was clipped by 6 bases and J by 1 base, with 10 bases between them. Germline values: CDR1 MNHEY, CDR2 SVGEGT. For the CDR3, the DNA is TGTGCCAGCAGGCCTGGAGGTTCCTACAATGAGCAGTTCTTC. Translated, it gives CASRPGGSYNEQFF.

The V call is TRBV11-2, the J call TRBJ2-7, with 11 bases identical to TRBD2. The germline V gene has CDR1 SGHAT and CDR2 FQNNGV. The CDR3 runs to 15 residues. Trimming removed 6 bases from V and 3 bases from J; junction bases left unmatched: 7. CDR3 loop: CASRRLAGTGYEQYF. As DNA, the CDR3 is TGTGCCAGCAGAAGACTAGCGGGAACCGGCTACGAGCAGTACTTC.

This clone was seen a few times. The chain links TRBV29-1 to TRBJ1-1, with 7 bases matching TRBD1. The germline CDR1 and CDR2 sequences are SQVTM and ANQGSEA. CDR3 size: 12 residues. With V trimmed by 8 bases and J by 4 bases, 7 bases remained unmatched. In nucleotides, the CDR3 is TGCAGCACGAGGTCAGGGGGCACTGAAGCTTTCTTT. Protein sequence: CSTRSGGTEAFF. Supplemented by reference TRBV29-1 and TRBJ1-1, the full variable domain reads SAVISQKPSRDICQRGTSLTIQCQVDSQVTMMFWYRQQPGQSLTLIATANQGSEATYESGFVIDKFPISRPNLTFSTLTVSNMSPEDSSIYLCSTRSGGTEAFFGQGTRLTVV.

The V call is TRBV5-6, the J call TRBJ2-5; possible D gene TRBD2, 6 bases. V was clipped by 4 bases and J by 5 bases, with 15 bases between them. The CDR3 sequence is 14 residues long. Germline V lookup: CDR1 SGHDT, CDR2 YYEEEE. The CDR3 is CASSLGFGGETQYF. CDR3 sequence (DNA): TGTGCCAGCAGCCTTGGCTTTGGAGGGGAGACCCAGTACTTC.

This clone is a singleton in its sample. Compared with germline, one end of the junction differs, possibly owing to a read error. The chain uses TRBV7-7 and TRBJ2-5; D might be TRBD1 (5 bases). The V gene's germline CDR1 is SSHAT and CDR2 FNYEAQ (reference sequence). This CDR3 is 15 amino acids long. For the CDR3, the DNA is TGTGCTAGCAGCTCTATCTCAGGGCCCCAAGAGACCCAGTACTTC. Its protein product is CASSSISGPQETQYF. The variable domain in full, with the rest retrieved from reference TRBV7-7 and TRBJ2-5, is GAGVSQSPRYKVTKRGQDVTLRCDPISSHATLYWYQQALGQGPEFLTYFNYEAQPDKSGLPSDRFSAERPEGSISTLTIQRTEQRDSAMYRCASSSISGPQETQYFGPGTRLLVL.